The 21 T cell receptor beta chains below were found in one sample sequenced in a study of T cell responses to AZD1222 COVID-19 vaccine. TCRdb's copy holds only in-frame clones and misses some; the assay was immunoSEQ multiplex PCR. This sample yields approximately 120,000 clones, of which roughly 88% are seen a single time; about 4.1% belongs to the top ten. Sequences were derived from peripheral blood, sampled on day 0 of MenACWY control vaccination. These receptors originate from an adult in good health.

V and J are TRBV28 and TRBJ2-1; TRBD1 matches 8 bases. CDR3 length: 16 amino acids. The J segment lost 5 bases and the V segment lost 6 bases, leaving 12 bases of the junction unmatched. Germline CDR1 and CDR2: MDHEN and SYDVKM. The CDR3 spells CASSPPWDRRDNEQFF. In DNA, the CDR3 is TGTGCCAGCAGCCCCCCGTGGGACAGGAGAGACAATGAGCAGTTCTTC.

This clone was counted between two and nine times. J is TRBJ2-3 and V is TRBV9; D is unresolved. CDR1 SGDLS and CDR2 YYNGEE come from the germline V gene. V lost 2 bases and J 1 base, leaving 11 bases between the germline ends. The CDR3 extends over 15 amino acids. The CDR3, as DNA: TGTGCCAGCAGCGTTCGGGTAGAGGGCACAGATACGCAGTATTTT. It is translated as CASSVRVEGTDTQYF.

CDR3: CASSPGTPNTGELFF. For the CDR3, the DNA is TGTGCCAGCAGTCCCGGGACACCCAACACCGGGGAGCTGTTTTTT. The J gene is TRBJ2-2, the V gene TRBV6-5, with D perhaps TRBD1 (6 bases). The V and J ends lost 5 bases and 2 bases respectively, with 12 bases between them. Germline CDR1 is MNHEY and CDR2 is SVGAGI. The CDR3 covers 15 residues.

The rearrangement links TRBV18 to TRBJ1-4; 8 nucleotides agree with TRBD1. Germline assignment: CDR1 KGHSH and CDR2 LQKENI. The CDR3 extends over 15 amino acids. The junction had 8 bases not matched to a gene; V was cut back by 4 bases and J by 7 bases. CDR3 amino acids: CASSRQGAPVEKLFF. CDR3 nucleotides: TGTGCCAGCTCACGGCAGGGGGCGCCGGTTGAAAAACTGTTTTTT.

The chain links TRBV7-2 to TRBJ1-5; D perhaps matches TRBD1 (5 bases). This CDR3 is 16 amino acids long. From germline, CDR1 is SGHTA and CDR2 FQGNSA. The germline V and J ends were trimmed by 1 base and 4 bases, with 14 bases remaining between them. The CDR3 nucleotides are TGTGCCAGCAGCTTAGGGGGCGACAGAAGAAATCAGCCCCAGCATTTT. Its protein is CASSLGGDRRNQPQHF. Complete variable domain (other parts from reference TRBV7-2 and TRBJ1-5): GAGVSQSPSNKVTEKGKDVELRCDPISGHTALYWYRQSLGQGLEFLIYFQGNSAPDKSGLPSDRFSAERTGGSVSTLTIQRTQQEDSAVYLCASSLGGDRRNQPQHFGDGTRLSIL.

The V gene is TRBV18, the J gene TRBJ1-3; TRBD1 aligns across 10 bases. The V gene's germline CDR1 is KGHSH and CDR2 LQKENI. V gave up 6 bases and J gave up 1 base; unmatched junction bases: 3. The CDR3 runs to 15 residues. CDR3 in DNA: TGTGCCAGCTCCCCGGGACAGGGGTCTGGAAACACCATATATTTT. This codes for CASSPGQGSGNTIYF.

This clone was picked up a small number of times. The rearrangement links TRBV11-2 to TRBJ1-6, with D hard to call. Germline CDR1 is SGHAT and CDR2 is FQNNGV. V was cut by 2 bases and J by 7 bases, with 6 bases left in between. There are 13 residues in the CDR3. In DNA, the CDR3 is TGTGCCAGCAGCTTACCCCCCAATTCACCCCTCCACTTT. Protein sequence: CASSLPPNSPLHF. Full variable domain (outside the CDR3, taken from reference TRBV11-2 and TRBJ1-6): EAGVAQSPRYKIIEKRQSVAFWCNPISGHATLYWYQQILGQGPKLLIQFQNNGVVDDSQLPKDRFSAERLKGVDSTLKIQPAKLEDSAVYLCASSLPPNSPLHFGNGTRLTVT.

The chain uses TRBV28 and TRBJ2-5; the match to TRBD2 covers 9 bases. The CDR3 runs to 19 residues. Germline CDR1 is MDHEN and CDR2 is SYDVKM. V was pared by 6 bases and J by 0 bases, with 17 bases of the junction left unmatched. The CDR3 reads CASSIRVGSPSGDQETQYF. CDR3 bases: TGTGCCAGCAGCATAAGGGTCGGGTCGCCTAGCGGGGACCAAGAGACCCAGTACTTC.

The V gene is TRBV6-2 or TRBV6-3, the J gene TRBJ1-5, with a tentative D call TRBD1 (6 bases). The germline V and J ends were trimmed by 5 bases and 0 bases, with 8 bases remaining between them. This CDR3 comprises 14 residues. CDR1 and CDR2 (germline): MNHEY, SVGEGT. The CDR3 loop reads CASSPTGSNQPQHF. The CDR3 region has the DNA TGTGCCAGCAGTCCGACAGGTAGCAATCAGCCCCAGCATTTT.

The chain combines TRBV7-9 with TRBJ2-3, with 8 bases aligning to TRBD2. Germline CDR1 is SEHNR and CDR2 is FQNEAQ (reference sequence). The CDR3 loop spans 16 amino acids. Germline trimming cut 4 bases from V and 2 bases from J; bases unmatched to any gene: 8. CDR3 region: CASSSVSGGVTDTQYF. DNA of the CDR3: TGTGCCAGCAGCTCCGTATCGGGAGGGGTCACAGATACGCAGTATTTT.

The chain couples TRBV14 to TRBJ2-7, with D unclear. Looked up from germline, CDR1 is SGHDN and CDR2 is FVKESK. The CDR3 spans 13 residues. V was trimmed by 0 bases and J by 7 bases, leaving 10 bases between them. CDR3 in DNA: TGTGCCAGCAGCCAAGATCCCGGCGGAGAGCAGTACGTC. It encodes CASSQDPGGEQYV.

The chain recombines TRBV30 with TRBJ2-3; tentative D call: TRBD1 (7 bases). The germline gives CDR1 GTSNPN, CDR2 SVGIG (reference sequence). CDR3 length: 16 amino acids. V lost 3 bases, J lost 3 bases, and 19 bases lay in between. The CDR3 spells CAWRGPRGVRTDTQYF. In DNA form, the CDR3 reads TGTGCCTGGAGGGGCCCCAGGGGGGTTCGGACAGATACGCAGTATTTT.

V usage is TRBV28 and J usage is TRBJ1-6; D gene ambiguous. CDR1 and CDR2 (germline): MDHEN, SYDVKM. With 3 bases removed from V and 9 bases from J, the gap between germline ends came to 12 bases. The CDR3 runs to 14 residues. Here the CDR3 DNA reads TGTGCCAGCAGTTTGGGCGGGAATATTTCACCCCTCCACTTT. This translates into CASSLGGNISPLHF. Supplemented by reference TRBV28 and TRBJ1-6, the full variable domain reads DVKVTQSSRYLVKRTGEKVFLECVQDMDHENMFWYRQDPGLGLRLIYFSYDVKMKEKGDIPEGYSVSREKKERFSLILESASTNQTSMYLCASSLGGNISPLHFGNGTRLTVT.

The J gene is TRBJ1-2, the V gene TRBV28; 8 bases align to TRBD1. CDR1 and CDR2 from the germline V gene are MDHEN and SYDVKM. Trimming took 6 bases from V and 2 from J; bases not matched to a gene: 14. The CDR3 is 17 amino acids. The CDR3 DNA is TGTGCCAGCAGGGACCAGGGGGCGCAGTTTTTCAACTATGGCTACACCTTC. Residues: CASRDQGAQFFNYGYTF.

V and J are TRBV2 and TRBJ1-4, with D possibly being TRBD1 (6 bases). Per the germline V gene, CDR1 is SNHLY and CDR2 is FYNNEI. Trimming left V 1 base short and J 6 bases short, with 6 bases between. This CDR3 is 13 amino acids long. The CDR3 sequence: CASSEEGDEKLFF. The CDR3 region has the DNA TGTGCCAGCAGTGAAGAGGGGGATGAAAAACTGTTTTTT.

V and J are TRBV28 and TRBJ2-7; D is uncertain. Trimming left V 8 bases short and J 0 bases short, with 11 bases between. The CDR3 has 13 amino acids. Germline V lookup: CDR1 MDHEN, CDR2 SYDVKM. In DNA form, the CDR3 reads TGTGCCAGCGAACATGGTAGCTCCTACGAGCAGTACTTC. This translates into CASEHGSSYEQYF. Using reference TRBV28 and TRBJ2-7 for the parts outside the CDR3, the full variable domain is DVKVTQSSRYLVKRTGEKVFLECVQDMDHENMFWYRQDPGLGLRLIYFSYDVKMKEKGDIPEGYSVSREKKERFSLILESASTNQTSMYLCASEHGSSYEQYFGPGTRLTVT.

A remark on this clone: A junction end diverges from the germline sequence, so it may reflect a read error. The chain links TRBV7-2 to TRBJ1-1; 9 nucleotides match TRBD1. The germline V gene encodes CDR1 SGHTA and CDR2 FQGNSA. The CDR3 runs to 17 residues. The DNA for the CDR3 is TGTGCCAGCAGATTAGAAGACAGGGGGTTGGGGAACACTGAAGCTTTCTTT. It is translated as CASRLEDRGLGNTEAFF. Full variable domain (rest looked up from reference TRBV7-2 and TRBJ1-1): GAGVSQSPSNKVTEKGKDVELRCDPISGHTALYWYRQSLGQGLEFLIYFQGNSAPDKSGLPSDRFSAERTGGSVSTLTIQRTQQEDSAVYLCASRLEDRGLGNTEAFFGQGTRLTVV.

The chain employs TRBV4-3 and TRBJ2-5; no firm D call. This CDR3 spans 15 amino acids. V shed 1 base and J shed 2 bases, with 11 bases lying between them. Germline V gene data show CDR1 as LGHNA and CDR2 as YSLEER. Here the CDR3 DNA reads TGCGCCAGCAGCCAAGTGGGTGCACTTCAAGAGACCCAGTACTTC. It is translated as CASSQVGALQETQYF.

There are a few counts of this clone. The chain is built from TRBV7-9 and TRBJ1-3; D remains unclear. V was pared by 2 bases and J by 1 base, with 21 bases between. Germline values: CDR1 SEHNR, CDR2 FQNEAQ (reference sequence). The CDR3 runs to 19 residues. The DNA for the CDR3 is TGTGCCAGCAGCTTAAGGGCCGTAGGGTCAGCCGCATCTGGAAACACCATATATTTT. Translation: CASSLRAVGSAASGNTIYF.

The V and J genes are TRBV5-1 and TRBJ1-6, with a weak D call TRBD1 (5 bases). CDR3 size: 16 residues. Between the trimmed V and J ends, which lost 7 bases and 7 bases, there was a span of 21 bases. Germline CDR1 and CDR2: SGHRS and YFSETQ. The CDR3 DNA reads as TGCGCCAGCCAGGCCTGGATGGGGGTGGGCAATTCACCCCTCCACTTT. As protein: CASQAWMGVGNSPLHF.

This chain links TRBV5-1 with TRBJ2-7; TRBD2 might be the D (6 bases). V was shortened by 3 bases and J by 4 bases, with 17 bases between the two germline ends. Germline V CDR1 and CDR2: SGHRS, YFSETQ. The CDR3 spans 15 residues. The DNA of the CDR3 is TGCGCCAGCAGCTCGCCGGGACTGGGGCGATACGAGCAGTACTTC. Translating gives CASSSPGLGRYEQYF.